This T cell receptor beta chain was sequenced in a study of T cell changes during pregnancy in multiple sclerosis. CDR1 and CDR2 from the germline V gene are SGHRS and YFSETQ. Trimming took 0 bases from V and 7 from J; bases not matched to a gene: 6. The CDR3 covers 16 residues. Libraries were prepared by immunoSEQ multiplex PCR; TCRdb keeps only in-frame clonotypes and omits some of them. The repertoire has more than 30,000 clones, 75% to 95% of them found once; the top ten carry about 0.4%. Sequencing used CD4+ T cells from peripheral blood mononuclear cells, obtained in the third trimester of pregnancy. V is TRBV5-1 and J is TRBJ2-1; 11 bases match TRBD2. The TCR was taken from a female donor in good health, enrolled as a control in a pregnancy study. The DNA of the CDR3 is TGCGCCAGCAGCTTGGCTCTAGCGGGGGGCGGGAATGAGCAGTTCTTC. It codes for CASSLALAGGGNEQFF.